The clone carrying this T cell receptor (beta chain) was counted only a few times. Its cognate antigen is unknown. A single record per CDR3 protein comes from TCRdb applying MiXCR to the 5' RACE reads. The sample lists hundreds of thousands of distinct CDR3 sequences, around 26% occurring once. The sample originates from a study of CD8 T cells in ankylosing spondylitis. Regarding the study as a whole: From matched ankylosing spondylitis synovial fluid, disease-linked clones were reportedly recovered at significantly enriched levels. The study identified a TCR beta motif of under ten highly homologous variants that appeared characteristic of ankylosing spondylitis blood.

This TCR came from a male donor with ankylosing spondylitis. Sequenced input: blood, either unsorted or a sorted T cell fraction (not recorded which).

The chain's CDR3 is CASELGSTEAFF. The CDR3 DNA reads as TGTGCCAGCGAGTTAGGGAGCACTGAAGCTTTCTTT. The chain carries TRBV7-2 and TRBJ1-1; D is ambiguous. The CDR3 spans 12 residues. The germline V and J ends were trimmed by 8 bases and 4 bases, with 11 bases remaining between them. CDR1 and CDR2 (germline): SGHTA, FQGNSA.